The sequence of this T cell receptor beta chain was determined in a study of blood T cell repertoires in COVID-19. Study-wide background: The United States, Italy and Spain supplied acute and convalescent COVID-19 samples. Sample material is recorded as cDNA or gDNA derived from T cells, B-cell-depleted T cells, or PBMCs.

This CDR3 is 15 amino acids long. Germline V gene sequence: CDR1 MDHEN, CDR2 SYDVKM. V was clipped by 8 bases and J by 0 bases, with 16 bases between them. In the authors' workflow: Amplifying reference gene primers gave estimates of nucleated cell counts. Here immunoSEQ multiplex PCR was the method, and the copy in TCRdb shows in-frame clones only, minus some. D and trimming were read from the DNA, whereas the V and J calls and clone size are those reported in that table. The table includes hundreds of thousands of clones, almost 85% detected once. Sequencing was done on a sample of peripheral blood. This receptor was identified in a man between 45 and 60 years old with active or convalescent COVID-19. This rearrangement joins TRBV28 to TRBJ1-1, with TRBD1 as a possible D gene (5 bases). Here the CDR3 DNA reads TGTGCCAGCCTTCGTGGGGCAGGCCTGAACACTGAAGCTTTCTTT. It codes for CASLRGAGLNTEAFF. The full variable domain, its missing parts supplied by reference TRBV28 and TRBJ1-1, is DVKVTQSSRYLVKRTGEKVFLECVQDMDHENMFWYRQDPGLGLRLIYFSYDVKMKEKGDIPEGYSVSREKKERFSLILESASTNQTSMYLCASLRGAGLNTEAFFGQGTRLTVV.